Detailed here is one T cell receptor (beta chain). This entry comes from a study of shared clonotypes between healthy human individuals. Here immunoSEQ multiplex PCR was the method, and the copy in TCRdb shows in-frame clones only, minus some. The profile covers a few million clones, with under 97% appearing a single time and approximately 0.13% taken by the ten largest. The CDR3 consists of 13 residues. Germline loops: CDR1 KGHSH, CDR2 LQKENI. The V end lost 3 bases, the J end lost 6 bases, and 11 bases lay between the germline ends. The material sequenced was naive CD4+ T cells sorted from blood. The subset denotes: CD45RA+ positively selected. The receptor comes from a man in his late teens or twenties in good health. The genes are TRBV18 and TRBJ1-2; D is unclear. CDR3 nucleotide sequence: TGTGCCAGCTCACCGAGTGAAGGGAATGGCTACACCTTC. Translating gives CASSPSEGNGYTF. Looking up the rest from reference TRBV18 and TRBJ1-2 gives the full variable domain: NAGVMQNPRHLVRRRGQEARLRCSPMKGHSHVYWYRQLPEEGLKFMVYLQKENIIDESGMPKERFSAEFPKEGPSILRIQQVVRGDSAAYFCASSPSEGNGYTFGSGTRLTVV.